This is a list of T cell receptor beta chains from one sample in a study of shared clonotypes between healthy human individuals. The data were produced by immunoSEQ multiplex PCR, yet TCRdb's version contains in-frame clones alone and is incomplete. The sample lists 2 million to 2.5 million clones; about 94% were seen once. Material for sequencing was naive CD8+ T cells sorted from blood. Receptors were obtained from a young man in good health. Both conserved end residues are part of each CDR3. For some rows the clone size is stated as once, few or many, or as a class when expanded; others skip it.

>TRBJ2-6|NA|TRBV6-5
CASLSSGANVLTF
>TRBJ2-3|once|TRBV7-8
CASSSSTSPGDTQYF
>TRBJ2-7|NA|TRBV11-2
CASSFHGAYEQYF
>TRBJ1-1|NA|TRBV11-2
CASSPWTGTVVEAFF
>TRBJ2-7|NA|TRBV27
CASSLTGEGSYEQYF
>TRBJ2-6|NA|TRBV7-2
CASSLGRGTGANVLTF
>TRBJ2-3|NA|TRBV6-6
CASLTSRGRDTDTQYF
>TRBJ1-2|NA|TRBV4-1
CASSHAGTGGAAGGYTF
>TRBJ2-3|NA|TRBV28
CASSPGVYTDTQYF
>TRBJ2-1|NA|TRBV5-6
CASSPLAGGEQFF
>TRBJ1-2|NA|TRBV9
CASSVEGTGVYGYTF
>TRBJ1-2|NA|TRBV7-9
CASSLGRGHYGYTF
>TRBJ2-7|NA|TRBV27
CASSFASGGTYEQYF
>TRBJ1-4|NA|TRBV14
CASSPTGNEKLFF
>TRBJ2-7|NA|TRBV5-4
CASSLIAGVGAYEQYF
>TRBJ2-7|NA|TRBV19
CASSGVGDEQYF
>TRBJ2-7|NA|TRBV6-5
CASSPAATWYEQYF
>TRBJ1-5|NA|TRBV27
CASSWEAPNQPQHF
>TRBJ2-1|NA|TRBV9
CASSDLGSGISYNEQFF
>TRBJ1-3|NA|TRBV9
CASSVAEGPGNTIYF
>TRBJ1-1|NA|TRBV29-1
CSSSWGQGGMNTEAFF
>TRBJ1-5|NA|TRBV30
CAWSVKVWGYQPQHF
>TRBJ2-1|NA|TRBV6-5
CASSYSNGNEQFF
>TRBJ1-2|NA|TRBV6-5
CASSIRTGLNYGYTF
>TRBJ2-7|NA|TRBV27
CASSFSRGQVLYEQYF
>TRBJ2-1|NA|TRBV6-5
CASSYRLAGPRDPFF
>TRBJ2-2|NA|TRBV28
CASRNRVGTGELFF
>TRBJ2-1|NA|TRBV7-8
CASSRGLAGAETYNEQFF
>TRBJ1-1|NA|TRBV6-5
CASRRQGETEAFF
>TRBJ1-2|NA|TRBV6-6
CASRDFGYGYTF
>TRBJ2-2|NA|TRBV27
CASSVAGDATGELFF
>TRBJ2-1|NA|TRBV5-5
CASSLGAYNEQFF
>TRBJ2-7|NA|TRBV11-2
CASRDDTYEQYF
>TRBJ1-3|NA|TRBV6-5
CASSYGAGFDGNTIYF
>TRBJ1-5|NA|TRBV4-2
CASSQEREDREEGSHQPQHF
>TRBJ2-7|NA|TRBV4-3
CASSSGSGYEQYF
>TRBJ2-7|NA|TRBV7-9
CARRPHRGFDEQYF
>TRBJ1-1|NA|TRBV7-2
CATGEMNTEAFF
>TRBJ2-7|NA|TRBV5-1
CASSLYGYEQYF
>TRBJ2-7|NA|TRBV11-2
CASSFTSSYEQYF
>TRBJ1-2|NA|TRBV7-8
CASSLALNPDVHGYTF
>TRBJ1-2|NA|TRBV29-1
CSVESDSGNYGYTF
>TRBJ1-4|NA|TRBV6-1
CASSGQESPLVNEKLFF
>TRBJ2-7|NA|TRBV28
CASSFQGSGEQYF
>TRBJ1-6|few|TRBV27
CASSNLNSPLHF
>TRBJ2-3|NA|TRBV9
CASSGTGTSGNSQYF
>TRBJ1-3|NA|TRBV5-6
CASSFFGNTIYF
>TRBJ1-3|once|TRBV15
CATSTGQLSGNTIYF
>TRBJ2-1|NA|TRBV10-3
CAISESIGNEQFF